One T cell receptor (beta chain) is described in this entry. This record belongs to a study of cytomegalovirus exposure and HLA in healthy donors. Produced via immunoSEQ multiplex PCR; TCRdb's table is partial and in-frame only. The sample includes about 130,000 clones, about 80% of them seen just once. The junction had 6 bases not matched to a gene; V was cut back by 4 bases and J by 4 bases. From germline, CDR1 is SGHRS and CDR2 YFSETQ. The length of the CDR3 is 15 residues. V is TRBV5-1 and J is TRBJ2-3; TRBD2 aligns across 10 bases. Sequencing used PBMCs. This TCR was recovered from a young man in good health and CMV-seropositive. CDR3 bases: TGCGCCAGCAGCCCGCCGGGACTAGCGTCAGATACGCAGTATTTT. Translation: CASSPPGLASDTQYF.